This section outlines one T cell receptor beta chain sequence together with its context. In germline, CDR1 is LNHDA, CDR2 SQIVND (reference sequence). The CDR3 contains 15 residues. V gave up 5 bases and J gave up 3 bases; unmatched junction bases: 7. The sample originates from a study of sequential checkpoint blockade in melanoma. Documented treatment: randomized to nivolumab then ipilimumab (arm A) or the reverse (arm B). Clones were read by immunoSEQ multiplex PCR, and TCRdb kept only the in-frame ones, dropping some. The sample yields 30,000 to 40,000 clones, roughly 90% seen once. The clonotype comes from a human donor with melanoma. This specimen consisted of CD8+ T cells sorted from blood (inferred from file names), obtained from a patient given nivolumab and ipilimumab in sequence. This chain joins TRBV19 and TRBJ2-3; 8 bases map to TRBD2. CDR3 sequence reads: CASSSGSGRTDTQYF. The CDR3 DNA is TGTGCCAGTAGTTCTGGGAGCGGGAGAACAGATACGCAGTATTTT.